Presented here are 10 T cell receptor beta chains from one specimen sequenced in a study of cytomegalovirus exposure and HLA in healthy donors. Researchers ran the PCR with 60 Vbeta and 13 Jbeta primers. This table comes from immunoSEQ multiplex PCR, and its TCRdb copy is limited to in-frame clones, with some not included. Of roughly 130,000 clones listed, 84% were seen once; the top ten hold 2% to 3%. The specimen was PBMCs. The origin of the receptors is a man between 45 and 60 years old in good health and CMV-seronegative.

The chain joins TRBV6-5 to TRBJ2-7; possible D gene TRBD1, 6 bases. The CDR3 consists of 14 residues. Germline V gene sequence: CDR1 MNHEY, CDR2 SVGAGI. Trimming stripped 2 bases from V and 2 bases from J, with 10 bases between. The CDR3 reads CASSYDRTTYEQYF. The CDR3 DNA follows: TGTGCCAGCAGTTACGACAGGACGACCTACGAGCAGTACTTC.

The V and J genes are TRBV19 and TRBJ1-3; D is perhaps TRBD1 (6 bases). The CDR3 has 15 residues. V was trimmed by 7 bases and J by 0 bases, leaving 13 bases between them. Germline lookup yields CDR1 LNHDA and CDR2 SQIVND (reference sequence). DNA of the CDR3: TGTGCCAGTACGCCCACAGGGAACTCTGGAAACACCATATATTTT. Translation gives CASTPTGNSGNTIYF. Based on the CDR3 plus reference TRBV19 and TRBJ1-3, the full variable domain is DGGITQSPKYLFRKEGQNVTLSCEQNLNHDAMYWYRQDPGQGLRLIYYSQIVNDFQKGDIAEGYSVSREKKESFPLTVTSAQKNPTAFYLCASTPTGNSGNTIYFGEGSWLTVV.

The chain is built from TRBV6-5 and TRBJ2-5; D remains ambiguous. CDR3 length: 13 amino acids. Germline CDR1 is MNHEY and CDR2 is SVGAGI. Trimming left V 0 bases short and J 4 bases short, with 6 bases between. CDR3 amino acids: CASSYSPRETQYF. CDR3 bases: TGTGCCAGCAGTTACTCTCCTCGAGAGACCCAGTACTTC.

The count of this clone is one. The rearrangement links TRBV7-2 to TRBJ2-7; 8 positions agree with TRBD2. The CDR3 is made up of 13 amino acids. The V gene's germline CDR1 is SGHTA and CDR2 FQGNSA. J was trimmed by 6 bases and V by 5 bases; bases with no gene match: 6. CDR3 coding DNA: TGTGCCAGCAGCCGGGGGGGCTTAAGCGAGCAGTACTTC. Its translation: CASSRGGLSEQYF. Variable domain in full (rest from reference TRBV7-2 and TRBJ2-7): GAGVSQSPSNKVTEKGKDVELRCDPISGHTALYWYRQSLGQGLEFLIYFQGNSAPDKSGLPSDRFSAERTGGSVSTLTIQRTQQEDSAVYLCASSRGGLSEQYFGPGTRLTVT.

This sequence joins TRBV4-1 and TRBJ2-7; D is uncertain. The V gene's germline CDR1 is MGHRA and CDR2 YSYEKL. The CDR3 totals 14 residues. V was clipped by 5 bases and J by 3 bases, with 14 bases between them. CDR3 amino acids: CASSIPGALYEQYF. Here the CDR3 DNA reads TGCGCCAGCAGCATCCCAGGTGCTCTCTACGAGCAGTACTTC.

V is TRBV4-1 and J is TRBJ1-4; weak D call: TRBD1 (6 bases). V was trimmed by 3 bases and J by 7 bases, leaving 9 bases between them. The CDR3 is 13 residues long. Germline V gene sequence: CDR1 MGHRA, CDR2 YSYEKL. In nucleotides, the CDR3 is TGCGCCAGCAGCCAGGGGGCGGCTGAAAAACTGTTTTTT. The encoded protein is CASSQGAAEKLFF.

This chain uses TRBV2 with TRBJ2-7; tentative D call: TRBD1 (6 bases). Trimming took 5 bases from V and 3 from J, leaving 14 bases between them. Germline V gene lookup returns CDR1 SNHLY and CDR2 FYNNEI. This CDR3 spans 14 amino acids. The DNA for the CDR3 is TGTGCCAGCAGTCCCCACAGGGTGAACTACGAGCAGTACTTC. Its protein is CASSPHRVNYEQYF.

The chain employs TRBV4-1 and TRBJ1-5, with a weak D call TRBD1 (5 bases). The V and J ends lost 1 base and 0 bases respectively, with 7 bases between them. CDR3 length: 15 residues. The germline CDR1 and CDR2 sequences are MGHRA and YSYEKL. The CDR3 region has the DNA TGCGCCAGCAGCCAAGGACAGTATAGCAATCAGCCCCAGCATTTT. Translating it yields CASSQGQYSNQPQHF.

The chain employs TRBV10-1 and TRBJ1-1; D is perhaps TRBD1 (5 bases). Germline V lookup: CDR1 WNHNN, CDR2 SYGVQD (reference sequence). Trimming removed 6 bases at V and 2 bases at J, with 16 bases between. CDR3 length equals 15 residues. The CDR3 loop is CASSQPRDLNTEAFF. The CDR3 nucleotides are TGCGCCAGCAGCCAACCCAGGGACTTAAACACTGAAGCTTTCTTT.

The chain combines TRBV2 with TRBJ2-2; D remains unclear. CDR1 SNHLY and CDR2 FYNNEI come from the germline V gene. This CDR3 has 17 residues. Trimming shortened V by 2 bases and J by 4 bases, and 17 bases separated the two germline ends. The CDR3 region is CASSETVKGVFTGELFF. Written as DNA, the CDR3 is TGTGCCAGCAGTGAAACCGTTAAAGGAGTTTTCACCGGGGAGCTGTTTTTT.